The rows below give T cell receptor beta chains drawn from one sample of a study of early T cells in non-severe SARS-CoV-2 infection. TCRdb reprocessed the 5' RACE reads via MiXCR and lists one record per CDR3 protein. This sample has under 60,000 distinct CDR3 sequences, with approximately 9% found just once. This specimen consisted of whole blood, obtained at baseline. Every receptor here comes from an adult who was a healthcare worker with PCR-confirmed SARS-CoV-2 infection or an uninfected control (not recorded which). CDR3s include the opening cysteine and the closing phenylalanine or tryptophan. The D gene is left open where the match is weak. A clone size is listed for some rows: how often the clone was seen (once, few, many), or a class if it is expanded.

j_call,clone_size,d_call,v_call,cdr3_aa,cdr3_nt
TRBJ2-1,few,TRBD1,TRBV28,CASSRAGTGFNEQFF,TGTGCCAGCAGTCGAGCTGGGACAGGGTTCAATGAGCAGTTCTTC
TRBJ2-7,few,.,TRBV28,CASSSPHEYEQYF,TGTGCCAGCAGTTCCCCACATGAATACGAGCAGTACTTC
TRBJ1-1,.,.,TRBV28,CASSFQGTNTEAFF,TGTGCCAGCAGTTTCCAGGGAACGAACACTGAAGCTTTCTTT
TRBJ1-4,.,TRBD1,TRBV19,CASSTITGGEEKLFF,TGTGCCAGTAGCACAATCACAGGGGGTGAGGAAAAACTGTTTTTT
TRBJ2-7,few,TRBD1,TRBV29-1,CSVIRGDRAYEQYF,TGCAGCGTAATACGCGGGGACAGGGCCTACGAGCAGTACTTC
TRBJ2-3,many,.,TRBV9,CASSNQRSDTQYF,TGTGCCAGCAGCAACCAGCGTAGTGATACGCAGTATTTT
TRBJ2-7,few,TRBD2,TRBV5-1,CASSHTSGATYEQYF,TGCGCCAGCAGCCATACTAGCGGTGCCACCTACGAGCAGTACTTC
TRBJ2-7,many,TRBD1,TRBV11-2,CASSLETGAISYEQYF,TGTGCCAGCAGCTTAGAGACAGGGGCCATCTCCTACGAGCAGTACTTC
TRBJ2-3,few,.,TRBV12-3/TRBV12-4,CASGTHPGTDTQYF,TGTGCCAGCGGAACACACCCTGGCACAGATACGCAGTATTTT
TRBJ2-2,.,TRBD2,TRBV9,CASSVATSGRAWNTGELFF,TGTGCCAGCAGCGTAGCTACTAGCGGGAGGGCCTGGAACACCGGGGAGCTGTTTTTT
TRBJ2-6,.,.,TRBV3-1,CASSQGQASGANVLTF,TGTGCCAGCAGCCAAGGACAGGCCTCTGGGGCCAACGTCCTGACTTTC
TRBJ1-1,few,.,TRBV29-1,CSVVLRSPNTEAFF,TGCAGCGTTGTATTACGCTCGCCGAACACTGAAGCTTTCTTT
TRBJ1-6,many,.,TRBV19,CASSIGFGGGFFNSPLHF,TGTGCCAGTAGTATCGGTTTCGGCGGCGGCTTTTTCAATTCACCCCTCCACTTT
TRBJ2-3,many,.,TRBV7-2,CASSLTFSDTQYF,TGTGCCAGCAGCTTAACGTTCTCAGATACGCAGTATTTT
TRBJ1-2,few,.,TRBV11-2,CASSLDAVNRAPNYGYTF,TGTGCCAGCAGCTTAGATGCGGTTAACAGGGCCCCTAACTATGGCTACACCTTC
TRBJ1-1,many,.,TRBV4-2,CASSQVGIGQNTEAFF,TGTGCCAGCAGCCAAGTCGGTATAGGTCAGAACACTGAAGCTTTCTTT
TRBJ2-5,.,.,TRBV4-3,CASSRRLGETQYF,TGCGCCAGCAGCCGACGACTAGGGGAGACCCAGTACTTC
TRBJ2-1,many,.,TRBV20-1,CSALGSPGMEQFF,TGCAGTGCCCTGGGGTCTCCCGGGATGGAGCAGTTCTTC
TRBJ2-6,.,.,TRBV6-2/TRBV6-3,CASRGPGANVLTF,TGTGCCAGCAGAGGGCCAGGGGCCAACGTCCTGACTTTC
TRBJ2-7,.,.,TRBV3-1,CASSQVSNSYEQYF,TGTGCCAGCAGCCAGGTTTCAAACTCCTACGAGCAGTACTTC
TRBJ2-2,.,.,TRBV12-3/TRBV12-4,CASSGDTGELFF,TGTGCCAGCAGCGGGGACACCGGGGAGCTGTTTTTT
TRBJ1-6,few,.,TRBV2,CASNPTGGWNSPLHF,TGTGCCAGCAACCCTACAGGAGGATGGAATTCACCCCTCCACTTT
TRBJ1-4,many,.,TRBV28,CASRGTTRSEKLFF,TGTGCCAGTCGGGGCACGACTCGATCTGAAAAACTGTTTTTT
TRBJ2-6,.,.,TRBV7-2,CASSLGRSGANVLTF,TGTGCCAGCAGCTTAGGACGATCTGGGGCCAACGTCCTGACTTTC
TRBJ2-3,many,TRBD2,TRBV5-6,CASSPKAGASSTDTQYF,TGTGCCAGCAGCCCGAAAGCGGGGGCCTCTAGCACAGATACGCAGTATTTT
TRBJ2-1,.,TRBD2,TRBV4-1,CASSQGLAGGSNNEQFF,TGCGCCAGCAGCCAAGGGCTAGCGGGGGGCTCAAACAATGAGCAGTTCTTC
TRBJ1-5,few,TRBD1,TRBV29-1,CSVGDRGSNQPQHF,TGCAGCGTTGGGGACAGGGGGAGCAATCAGCCCCAGCATTTT
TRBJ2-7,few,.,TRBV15,CATSREKGTPAYEQYF,TGTGCCACCAGCAGAGAAAAAGGGACCCCGGCCTACGAGCAGTACTTC
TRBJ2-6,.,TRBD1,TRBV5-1,CASRDRFSGANVLTF,TGCGCCAGCCGGGACAGATTCTCTGGGGCCAACGTCCTGACTTTC
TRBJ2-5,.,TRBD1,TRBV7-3,CASSRTGVGKETQYF,TGTGCCAGCAGCCGAACAGGGGTAGGGAAAGAGACCCAGTACTTC
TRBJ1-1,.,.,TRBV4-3,CASSQDFRRDTEAFF,TGCGCCAGCAGCCAAGATTTCAGGAGGGACACTGAAGCTTTCTTT
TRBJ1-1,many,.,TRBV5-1,CASSLAPANTEAFF,TGCGCCAGCAGCCTGGCTCCGGCGAACACTGAAGCTTTCTTT
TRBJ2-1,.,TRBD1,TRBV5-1,CASNPQGSSYNEQFF,TGCGCCAGCAACCCACAGGGGAGCTCCTACAATGAGCAGTTCTTC
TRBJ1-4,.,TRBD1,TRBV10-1,CASSESRTGGTEKLFF,TGCGCCAGCAGTGAGTCAAGGACAGGGGGAACGGAAAAACTGTTTTTT
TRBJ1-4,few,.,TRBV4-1,CASSQRGRQANNEKLFF,TGCGCCAGCAGCCAACGCGGTAGACAGGCCAACAATGAAAAACTGTTTTTT
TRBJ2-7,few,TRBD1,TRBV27,CASSFSTGGLYEQYF,TGTGCCAGCAGTTTTTCGACAGGGGGTCTATACGAGCAGTACTTC
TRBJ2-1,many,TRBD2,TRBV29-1,CSATGGAGPGDEQFF,TGCAGCGCGACCGGGGGAGCGGGGCCGGGAGATGAGCAGTTCTTC
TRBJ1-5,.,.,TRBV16,CASSPDQGLVQPQHF,TGTGCCAGCAGCCCCGACCAGGGCCTTGTCCAGCCCCAGCATTTT
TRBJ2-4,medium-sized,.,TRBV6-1,CASSEGSWNIQYF,TGTGCCAGCAGTGAAGGTAGCTGGAACATTCAGTACTTC
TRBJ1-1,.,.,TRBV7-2,CASSFVQGTEAFF,TGTGCCAGCAGCTTTGTACAGGGCACTGAAGCTTTCTTT
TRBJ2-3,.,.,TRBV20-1,CSALETERGTQYF,TGCAGTGCCTTGGAGACGGAGCGTGGTACGCAGTATTTT
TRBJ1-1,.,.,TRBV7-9,CASSLDGRETEAFF,TGTGCCAGCAGCTTAGACGGCAGGGAGACTGAAGCTTTCTTT
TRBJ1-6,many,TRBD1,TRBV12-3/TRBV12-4,CASTLTGMESPLHF,TGTGCCAGCACCTTGACAGGGATGGAATCACCCCTCCACTTT
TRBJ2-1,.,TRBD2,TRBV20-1,CSASGAQGLAGPNEQFF,TGCAGTGCTAGTGGAGCCCAAGGACTAGCGGGACCCAATGAGCAGTTCTTC
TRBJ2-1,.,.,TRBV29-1,CSAGFDTYNEQFF,TGCAGCGCCGGCTTTGATACCTACAATGAGCAGTTCTTC
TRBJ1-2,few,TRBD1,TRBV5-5,CASSLEGANGYTF,TGTGCCAGCAGCTTGGAGGGGGCCAATGGCTACACCTTC
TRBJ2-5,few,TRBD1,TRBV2,CASSPDREETQYF,TGTGCCAGCAGCCCGGACAGGGAAGAGACCCAGTACTTC
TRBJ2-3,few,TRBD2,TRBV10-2,CAATAGDGTDTQYF,TGCGCCGCCACAGCGGGAGACGGCACAGATACGCAGTATTTT
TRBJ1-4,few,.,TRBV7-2,CASSLGRAGLEKLFF,TGTGCCAGCAGCTTAGGCAGGGCTGGGTTGGAAAAACTGTTTTTT
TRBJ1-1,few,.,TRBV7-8,CASSTAGYQGTEAFF,TGTGCCAGCAGCACAGCAGGGTACCAGGGCACTGAAGCTTTCTTT
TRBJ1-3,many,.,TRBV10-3,CAISDQAGRRAGNTIYF,TGTGCCATCAGTGACCAAGCGGGCAGGAGAGCTGGAAACACCATATATTTT
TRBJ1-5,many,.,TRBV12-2,CASRFLPGHSMAYSNQPQHF,TGTGCAAGTCGCTTCCTTCCGGGACACTCTATGGCCTATAGCAATCAGCCCCAGCATTTT
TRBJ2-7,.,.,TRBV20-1,CSARDVGRGEQYF,TGCAGTGCTAGAGATGTTGGTAGGGGGGAGCAGTACTTC
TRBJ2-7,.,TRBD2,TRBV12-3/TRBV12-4,CASSETSPTSPLYEQYF,TGTGCCAGCAGTGAAACCTCCCCGACTAGCCCCTTGTACGAGCAGTACTTC